This record looks at one T cell receptor (beta chain) sequence and its context. What it recognizes is unknown. In nominal health when sampled, donors likely had unrecorded immune exposures nonetheless. This CDR3 contains 15 residues. Trimming pared 1 base from V and 7 bases from J, leaving 16 bases between. From germline, CDR1 is PRHDT and CDR2 FYEKMQ (reference sequence). The primer mix had 60 Vbeta and 13 Jbeta primers. The repertoire was sequenced with immunoSEQ multiplex PCR; TCRdb's copy has only in-frame clones and lacks some. The table includes 110,000 to 150,000 clones, 70% to 85% detected once. The data derive from a study of cytomegalovirus exposure and HLA in healthy donors. Study conclusions and caveats: Researchers catalogued about 160 TCR beta chains as cytomegalovirus-associated. Among the most significant clusters, several appeared linked to common viral pathogens in a later analysis. Testing in vitro showed a few CMV-associated chains specific for CMV antigens.

The rearrangement links TRBV13 to TRBJ1-2, with D possibly TRBD1 on 5 matching bases. The sample was PBMCs. The receptor was isolated from a male donor in good health and CMV-seronegative. The CDR3 here is CASSLDRRVRSGYTF. In DNA, the CDR3 is TGTGCCAGCAGCTTAGACCGCAGGGTTAGAAGTGGCTACACCTTC.